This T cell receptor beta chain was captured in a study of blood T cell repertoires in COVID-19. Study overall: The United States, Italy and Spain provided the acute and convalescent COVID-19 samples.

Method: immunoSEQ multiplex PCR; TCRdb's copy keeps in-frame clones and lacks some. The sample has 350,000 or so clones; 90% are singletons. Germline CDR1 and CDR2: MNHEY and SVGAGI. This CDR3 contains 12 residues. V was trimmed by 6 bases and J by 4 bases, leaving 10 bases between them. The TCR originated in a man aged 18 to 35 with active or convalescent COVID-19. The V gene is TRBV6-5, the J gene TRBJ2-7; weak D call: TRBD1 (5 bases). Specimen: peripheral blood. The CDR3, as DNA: TGTGCCAGCAGGGACACAGCATACGAGCAGTACTTC. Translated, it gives CASRDTAYEQYF.